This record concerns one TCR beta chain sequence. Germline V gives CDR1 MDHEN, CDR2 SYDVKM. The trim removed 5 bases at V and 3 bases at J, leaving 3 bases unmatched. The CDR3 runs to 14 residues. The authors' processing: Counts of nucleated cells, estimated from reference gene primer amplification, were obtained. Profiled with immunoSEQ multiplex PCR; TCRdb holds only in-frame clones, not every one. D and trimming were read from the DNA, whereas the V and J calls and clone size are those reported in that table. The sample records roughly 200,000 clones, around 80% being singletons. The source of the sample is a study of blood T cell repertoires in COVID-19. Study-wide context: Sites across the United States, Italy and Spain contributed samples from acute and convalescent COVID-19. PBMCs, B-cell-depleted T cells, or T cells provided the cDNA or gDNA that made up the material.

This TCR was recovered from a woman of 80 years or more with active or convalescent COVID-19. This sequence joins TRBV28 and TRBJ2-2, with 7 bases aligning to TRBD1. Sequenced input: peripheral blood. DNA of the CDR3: TGTGCCAGCAGTACGACAGGGTACACCGGGGAGCTGTTTTTT. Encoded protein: CASSTTGYTGELFF.